This TCR beta chain originates from a study of STAT3 mutations in large granular lymphocyte leukemia. Study overall: Canonical activating STAT3 mutations were detected in roughly half of the longitudinally sequenced T-LGLL patients. More than half of T-LGLL patients received immunosuppressive therapy. General observations from the study: TCR clonotype switching after therapy occurred in about 35% of the 18 patients. A small but highly pathogenic clone may have been missed. Every T-LGLL patient had at least one immunodominant TCRbeta clonotype.

Profiled with immunoSEQ multiplex PCR; TCRdb holds only in-frame clones, not every one. The sample lists approximately 8,400 clones; under 95% were seen once. Trimming shortened V by 6 bases and J by 1 base, and 7 bases separated the two germline ends. Germline loops: CDR1 MNHEY, CDR2 SVGAGI. The CDR3 has 13 amino acids. Worth noting for this clone: Its antigen is as yet unknown.

This TCR was sampled from a man aged 60-69 years with T-cell large granular lymphocyte leukemia. Some clones in this sample may be carry-over from other donors' samples. Sequences were obtained from peripheral blood mononuclear cells. This chain connects TRBV6-5 to TRBJ1-5; possible D gene TRBD1, 5 bases. This CDR3 is CASRPGSNQPQHF. CDR3 nucleotides: TGTGCCAGCAGGCCAGGGAGCAATCAGCCCCAGCATTTT.